A selection of T cell receptor beta chains follows, all from one sample in a study of OX40 agonist ivuxolimab in advanced cancers. The protocol was immunoSEQ multiplex PCR, while the TCRdb copy is restricted to in-frame clones and leaves out a portion. The sample shows tens of thousands of clones, around 86% of them seen only once. The sample was CD4+ or CD8+ T cells sorted from blood, taken in a trial of the OX40 agonist ivuxolimab. All receptors come from an adult with an advanced solid tumor such as melanoma, head and neck, liver or kidney cancer. CDR3s include the opening cysteine and the closing phenylalanine or tryptophan. Fields, in order: D gene, CDR3 length, J gene, V gene, clone size, CDR3 protein, CDR3 DNA. The D gene is left open where the match is weak. Clone size is stated in some rows and not others, as once, few, many or a class when expanded.

d_call: TRBD1; cdr3_length: 15; j_call: TRBJ2-3; v_call: TRBV28; clone_size: NA; cdr3_aa: CASSFWGTATPVQYF; cdr3_nt: TGTGCCAGCAGTTTTTGGGGGACAGCTACACCGGTACAGTATTTT
d_call: NA; cdr3_length: 13; j_call: TRBJ2-3; v_call: TRBV7-2; clone_size: NA; cdr3_aa: CATGRGRSDTQYF; cdr3_nt: TGTGCCACCGGACGGGGCCGGTCGGATACGCAGTATTTT
d_call: TRBD1; cdr3_length: 15; j_call: TRBJ2-7; v_call: TRBV10-3; clone_size: NA; cdr3_aa: CAIRPGTGGSYEQYF; cdr3_nt: TGTGCCATCAGGCCTGGGACAGGGGGCTCCTACGAGCAGTACTTC
d_call: NA; cdr3_length: 14; j_call: TRBJ1-1; v_call: TRBV5-1; clone_size: NA; cdr3_aa: CASRRGRENTEAFF; cdr3_nt: TGCGCCAGCAGACGGGGGCGCGAGAACACTGAAGCTTTCTTT
d_call: NA; cdr3_length: 13; j_call: TRBJ1-5; v_call: TRBV7-9; clone_size: NA; cdr3_aa: CASSATGSQPQHF; cdr3_nt: TGTGCCAGCAGCGCTACGGGGTCTCAGCCCCAGCATTTT
d_call: TRBD1; cdr3_length: 15; j_call: TRBJ2-1; v_call: TRBV2; clone_size: NA; cdr3_aa: CASSLRTGANNEQFF; cdr3_nt: TGTGCCAGCAGTCTTCGGACAGGGGCGAACAATGAGCAGTTCTTC
d_call: NA; cdr3_length: 14; j_call: TRBJ2-1; v_call: TRBV6-5; clone_size: NA; cdr3_aa: CASSYSQGYNEQFF; cdr3_nt: TGTGCCAGCAGTTACTCCCAGGGCTACAATGAGCAGTTCTTC
d_call: NA; cdr3_length: 11; j_call: TRBJ1-1; v_call: TRBV28; clone_size: NA; cdr3_aa: CASSSQDEAFF; cdr3_nt: TGTGCCAGCAGTTCCCAGGACGAAGCTTTCTTT
d_call: TRBD2; cdr3_length: 14; j_call: TRBJ2-1; v_call: TRBV9; clone_size: NA; cdr3_aa: CASSGGLAQNEQFF; cdr3_nt: TGTGCCAGCAGCGGAGGACTAGCGCAGAATGAGCAGTTCTTC
d_call: TRBD1; cdr3_length: 19; j_call: TRBJ1-6; v_call: TRBV27; clone_size: NA; cdr3_aa: CASSWGDLRQGASNSPLHF; cdr3_nt: TGTGCCAGCAGTTGGGGAGACCTGCGACAGGGGGCAAGTAATTCACCCCTCCACTTT
d_call: NA; cdr3_length: 15; j_call: TRBJ1-5; v_call: TRBV19; clone_size: NA; cdr3_aa: CASSRQVRVEQPQHF; cdr3_nt: TGTGCCAGTAGTAGACAGGTCAGGGTGGAGCAGCCCCAGCATTTT
d_call: TRBD1; cdr3_length: 15; j_call: TRBJ2-7; v_call: TRBV7-6; clone_size: NA; cdr3_aa: CASSLAHGTGDEQYF; cdr3_nt: TGTGCCAGCAGCTTAGCGCATGGTACAGGGGATGAGCAGTACTTC
d_call: TRBD1; cdr3_length: 16; j_call: TRBJ1-5; v_call: TRBV11-2; clone_size: NA; cdr3_aa: CASSFTGQYSNQPQHF; cdr3_nt: TGTGCCAGCAGCTTTACGGGACAGTATAGCAATCAGCCCCAGCATTTT
d_call: NA; cdr3_length: 13; j_call: TRBJ1-2; v_call: TRBV5-6; clone_size: NA; cdr3_aa: CASSLRALQGYTF; cdr3_nt: TGTGCCAGCAGCTTAAGGGCCCTCCAAGGCTACACCTTC
d_call: TRBD1; cdr3_length: 13; j_call: TRBJ2-7; v_call: TRBV6-6; clone_size: NA; cdr3_aa: CASTGTGAGEQYF; cdr3_nt: TGTGCCAGCACCGGGACAGGGGCGGGGGAGCAGTACTTC
d_call: TRBD1; cdr3_length: 17; j_call: TRBJ1-3; v_call: TRBV7-9; clone_size: NA; cdr3_aa: CASSLALTGMDGNTIYF; cdr3_nt: TGTGCCAGCAGCTTAGCGCTGACAGGGATGGATGGAAACACCATATATTTT
d_call: NA; cdr3_length: 17; j_call: TRBJ1-1; v_call: TRBV14; clone_size: NA; cdr3_aa: CASSQGVGRGPNTEAFF; cdr3_nt: TGTGCCAGCAGCCAAGGAGTGGGCAGGGGACCCAACACTGAAGCTTTCTTT
d_call: NA; cdr3_length: 12; j_call: TRBJ2-5; v_call: TRBV6-1; clone_size: once; cdr3_aa: CASSGGLATQYF; cdr3_nt: TGTGCCAGCTCCGGAGGTTTAGCGACCCAGTACTTC
d_call: TRBD2; cdr3_length: 14; j_call: TRBJ2-1; v_call: TRBV7-7; clone_size: once; cdr3_aa: CASSLSGNYNEQFF; cdr3_nt: TGTGCTAGCAGCCTTAGCGGGAACTACAATGAGCAGTTCTTC
d_call: NA; cdr3_length: 14; j_call: TRBJ1-1; v_call: TRBV5-6; clone_size: NA; cdr3_aa: CASRRRVYDTEAFF; cdr3_nt: TGTGCCAGCAGGCGTCGGGTCTACGACACTGAAGCTTTCTTT
d_call: TRBD2; cdr3_length: 18; j_call: TRBJ2-1; v_call: TRBV7-9; clone_size: NA; cdr3_aa: CASSLEGTSGRAYNEQFF; cdr3_nt: TGTGCCAGCAGCTTAGAAGGGACTAGCGGGAGGGCCTACAATGAGCAGTTCTTC
d_call: NA; cdr3_length: 14; j_call: TRBJ2-5; v_call: TRBV15; clone_size: NA; cdr3_aa: CATSRSRVQETQYF; cdr3_nt: TGTGCCACCAGCAGGTCGAGGGTCCAAGAGACCCAGTACTTC
d_call: NA; cdr3_length: 16; j_call: TRBJ1-6; v_call: TRBV4-2; clone_size: NA; cdr3_aa: CASSPRWGGLGSPLHF; cdr3_nt: TGTGCCAGCAGCCCAAGGTGGGGAGGGTTAGGATCACCCCTCCACTTT
d_call: TRBD2; cdr3_length: 15; j_call: TRBJ2-1; v_call: TRBV19; clone_size: once; cdr3_aa: CASSSGTSGVGGQFF; cdr3_nt: TGTGCCAGTAGTAGCGGGACTAGCGGGGTTGGAGGGCAGTTCTTC
d_call: NA; cdr3_length: 12; j_call: TRBJ2-7; v_call: TRBV6-6; clone_size: NA; cdr3_aa: CASSPEGYEQYF; cdr3_nt: TGTGCCAGCAGCCCTGAGGGCTACGAGCAGTACTTC
d_call: TRBD1; cdr3_length: 17; j_call: TRBJ2-3; v_call: TRBV5-6; clone_size: once; cdr3_aa: CASSHEMGQGPTDTQYF; cdr3_nt: TGTGCCAGCAGCCACGAAATGGGACAGGGACCCACAGATACGCAGTATTTT
d_call: NA; cdr3_length: 16; j_call: TRBJ2-7; v_call: TRBV15; clone_size: NA; cdr3_aa: CATSRESIQPGGEQYF; cdr3_nt: TGTGCCACCAGCAGAGAGAGTATCCAGCCCGGGGGAGAGCAGTACTTC
d_call: NA; cdr3_length: 14; j_call: TRBJ1-2; v_call: TRBV19; clone_size: once; cdr3_aa: CASSRNTGLNGYTF; cdr3_nt: TGTGCCAGTAGTAGGAATACAGGGTTGAATGGCTACACCTTC
d_call: TRBD1; cdr3_length: 16; j_call: TRBJ1-5; v_call: TRBV28; clone_size: once; cdr3_aa: CASSLRDRGRNQPQHF; cdr3_nt: TGTGCCAGCAGTTTAAGGGACAGGGGACGTAATCAGCCCCAGCATTTT
d_call: NA; cdr3_length: 14; j_call: TRBJ2-7; v_call: TRBV7-8; clone_size: NA; cdr3_aa: CASSRTVRSYEQYF; cdr3_nt: TGTGCCAGCAGCCGGACAGTTAGATCCTACGAGCAGTACTTC
d_call: TRBD2; cdr3_length: 17; j_call: TRBJ2-1; v_call: TRBV7-2; clone_size: NA; cdr3_aa: CASSLTTSGSLYNEQFF; cdr3_nt: TGTGCCAGCAGCCTTACTACTAGCGGGAGTTTGTACAATGAGCAGTTCTTC
d_call: TRBD1; cdr3_length: 15; j_call: TRBJ2-1; v_call: TRBV6-5; clone_size: NA; cdr3_aa: CASRTGTGVFNEQFF; cdr3_nt: TGTGCCAGCAGGACCGGGACAGGAGTTTTCAATGAGCAGTTCTTC